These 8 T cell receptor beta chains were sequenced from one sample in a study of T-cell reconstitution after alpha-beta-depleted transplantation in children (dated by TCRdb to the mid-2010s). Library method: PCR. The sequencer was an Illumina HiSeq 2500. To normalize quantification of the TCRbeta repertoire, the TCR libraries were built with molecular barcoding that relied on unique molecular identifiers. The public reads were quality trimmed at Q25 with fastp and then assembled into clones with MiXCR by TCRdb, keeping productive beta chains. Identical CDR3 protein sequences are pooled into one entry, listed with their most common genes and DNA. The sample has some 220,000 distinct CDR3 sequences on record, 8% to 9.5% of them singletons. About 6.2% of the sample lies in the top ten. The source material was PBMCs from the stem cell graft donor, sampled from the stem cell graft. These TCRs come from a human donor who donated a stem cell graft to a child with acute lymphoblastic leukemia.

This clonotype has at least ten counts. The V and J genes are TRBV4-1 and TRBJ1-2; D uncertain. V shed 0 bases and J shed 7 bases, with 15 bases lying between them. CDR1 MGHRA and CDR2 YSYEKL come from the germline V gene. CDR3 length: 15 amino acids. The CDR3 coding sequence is TGCGCCAGCAGCCAAGAGGGGTATGGGATTCGTGGCTACACCTTC. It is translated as CASSQEGYGIRGYTF.

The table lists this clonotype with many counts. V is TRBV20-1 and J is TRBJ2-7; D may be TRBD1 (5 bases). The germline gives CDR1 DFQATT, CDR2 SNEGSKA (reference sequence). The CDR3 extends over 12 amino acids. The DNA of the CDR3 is TGCAGCCTTATACAGGAAAGTTACGAGCAGTACTTC. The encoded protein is CSLIQESYEQYF.

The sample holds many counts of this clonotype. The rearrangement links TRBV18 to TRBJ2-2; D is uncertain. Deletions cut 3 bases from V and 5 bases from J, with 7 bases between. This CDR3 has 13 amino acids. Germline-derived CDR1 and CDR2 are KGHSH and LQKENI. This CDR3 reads CASSPKGTGELFF. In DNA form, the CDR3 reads TGTGCCAGCTCACCCAAAGGGACCGGGGAGCTGTTTTTT.

CDR3 loop: CASRGRQGEEAFF. The CDR3 DNA sequence: TGTGCCAGCAGGGGTAGACAGGGTGAGGAAGCTTTCTTT. The rearrangement uses TRBV6-1 and TRBJ1-1, with 7 positions matching TRBD1. The V gene end was trimmed by 6 bases and the J gene end by 8 bases; junction bases not matched to a gene: 9. The germline V gene encodes CDR1 MNHNS and CDR2 SASEGT. The CDR3 is made up of 13 amino acids.

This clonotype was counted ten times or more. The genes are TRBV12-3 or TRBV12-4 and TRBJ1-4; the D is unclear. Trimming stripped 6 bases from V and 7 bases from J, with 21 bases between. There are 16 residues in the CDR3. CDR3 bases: TGTGCCAGCAGCTCCAGTGGGGTTGGGTTTGGTGAAAAACTGTTTTTT. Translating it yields CASSSSGVGFGEKLFF.

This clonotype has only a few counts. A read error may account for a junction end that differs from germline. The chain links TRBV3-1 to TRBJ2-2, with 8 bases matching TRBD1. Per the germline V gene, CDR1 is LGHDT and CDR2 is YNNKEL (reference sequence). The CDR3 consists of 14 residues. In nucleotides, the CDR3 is TGTGCCAGCAGACAAGGACAGGGTTCAAGGGAGCTGTTTTTT. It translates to CASRQGQGSRELFF.

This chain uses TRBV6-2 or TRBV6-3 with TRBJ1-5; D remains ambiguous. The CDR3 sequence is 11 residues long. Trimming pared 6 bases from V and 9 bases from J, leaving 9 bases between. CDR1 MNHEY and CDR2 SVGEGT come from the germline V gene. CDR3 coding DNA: TGTGCCAGCAGCCAAATTGGGCCCCAGCATTTT. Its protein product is CASSQIGPQHF.

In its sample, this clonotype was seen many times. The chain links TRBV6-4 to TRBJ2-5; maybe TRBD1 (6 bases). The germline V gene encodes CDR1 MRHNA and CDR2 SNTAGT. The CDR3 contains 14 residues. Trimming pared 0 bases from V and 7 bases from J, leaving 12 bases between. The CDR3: CASSDSTGAGTQYF. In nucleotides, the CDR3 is TGTGCCAGCAGTGACTCGACAGGTGCAGGGACCCAGTACTTC.